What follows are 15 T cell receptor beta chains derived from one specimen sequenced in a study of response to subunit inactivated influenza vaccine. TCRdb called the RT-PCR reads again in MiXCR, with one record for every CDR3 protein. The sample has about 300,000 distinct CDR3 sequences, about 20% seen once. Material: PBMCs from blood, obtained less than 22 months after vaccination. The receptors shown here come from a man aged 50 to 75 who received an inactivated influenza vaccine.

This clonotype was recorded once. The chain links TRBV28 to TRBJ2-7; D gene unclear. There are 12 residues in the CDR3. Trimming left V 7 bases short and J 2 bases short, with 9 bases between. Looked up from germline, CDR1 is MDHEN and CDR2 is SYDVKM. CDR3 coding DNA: TGTGCCAGCAACCGATACACCTACGAGCAGTACTTC. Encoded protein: CASNRYTYEQYF.

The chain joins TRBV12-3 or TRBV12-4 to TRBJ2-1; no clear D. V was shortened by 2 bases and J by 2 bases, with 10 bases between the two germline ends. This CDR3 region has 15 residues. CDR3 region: CASSLKVFPYNEQFF. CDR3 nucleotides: TGTGCCAGCAGTTTAAAAGTCTTCCCCTACAATGAGCAGTTCTTC.

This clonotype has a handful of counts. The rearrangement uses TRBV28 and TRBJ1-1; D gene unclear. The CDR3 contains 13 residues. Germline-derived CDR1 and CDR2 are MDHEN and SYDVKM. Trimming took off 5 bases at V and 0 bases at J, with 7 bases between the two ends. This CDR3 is CASSVMLNTEAFF. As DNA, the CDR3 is TGTGCCAGCAGTGTAATGCTGAACACTGAAGCTTTCTTT.

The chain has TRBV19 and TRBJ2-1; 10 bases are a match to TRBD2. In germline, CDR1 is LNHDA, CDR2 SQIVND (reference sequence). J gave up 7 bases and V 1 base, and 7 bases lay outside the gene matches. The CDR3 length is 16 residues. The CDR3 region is CASSIVVAGGLNEQFF. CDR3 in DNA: TGTGCCAGTAGTATAGTCGTAGCGGGAGGTTTAAATGAGCAGTTCTTC.

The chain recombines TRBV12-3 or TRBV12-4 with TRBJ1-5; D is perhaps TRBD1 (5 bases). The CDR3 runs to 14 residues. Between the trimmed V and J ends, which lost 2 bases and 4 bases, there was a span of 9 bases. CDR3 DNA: TGTGCCAGCAGTTTAAAGGGGACGAATCAGCCCCAGCATTTT. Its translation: CASSLKGTNQPQHF.

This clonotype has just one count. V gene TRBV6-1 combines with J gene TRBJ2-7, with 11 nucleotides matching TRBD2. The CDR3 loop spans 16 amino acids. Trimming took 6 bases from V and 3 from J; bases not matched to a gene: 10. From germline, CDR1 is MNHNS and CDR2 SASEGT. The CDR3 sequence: CASSLTSGGRIYEQYF. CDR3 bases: TGTGCCAGCAGCCTAACTAGCGGGGGCCGGATCTACGAGCAGTACTTC.

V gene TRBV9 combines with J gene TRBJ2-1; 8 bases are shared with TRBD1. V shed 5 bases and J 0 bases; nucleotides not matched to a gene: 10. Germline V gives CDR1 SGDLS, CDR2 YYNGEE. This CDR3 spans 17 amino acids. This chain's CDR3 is CASSGVEQGGSYNEQFF. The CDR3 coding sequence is TGTGCCAGCAGTGGGGTTGAACAGGGGGGCTCCTACAATGAGCAGTTCTTC. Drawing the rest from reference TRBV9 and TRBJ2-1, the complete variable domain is DSGVTQTPKHLITATGQRVTLRCSPRSGDLSVYWYQQSLDQGLQFLIQYYNGEERAKGNILERFSAQQFPDLHSELNLSSLELGDSALYFCASSGVEQGGSYNEQFFGPGTRLTVL.

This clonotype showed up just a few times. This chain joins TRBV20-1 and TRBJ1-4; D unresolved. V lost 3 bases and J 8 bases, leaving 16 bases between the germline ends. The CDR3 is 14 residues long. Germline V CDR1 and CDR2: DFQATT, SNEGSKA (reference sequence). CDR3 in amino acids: CSARVTGIGEKLFF. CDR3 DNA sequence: TGCAGTGCTAGGGTAACCGGGATAGGAGAAAAACTGTTTTTT.

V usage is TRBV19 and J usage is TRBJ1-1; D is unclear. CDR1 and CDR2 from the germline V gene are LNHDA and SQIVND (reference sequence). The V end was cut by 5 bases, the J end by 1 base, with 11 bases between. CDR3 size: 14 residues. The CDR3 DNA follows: TGTGCCAGTAGTTACGTGGGAACGAACACTGAAGCTTTCTTT. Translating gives CASSYVGTNTEAFF.

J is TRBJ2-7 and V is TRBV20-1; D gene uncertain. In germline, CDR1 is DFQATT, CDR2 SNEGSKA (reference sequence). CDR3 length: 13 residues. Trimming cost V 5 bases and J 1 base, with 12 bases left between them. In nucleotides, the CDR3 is TGCAGTGCTGGCAGGACGGGTTCCTACGAGCAGTACTTC. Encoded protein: CSAGRTGSYEQYF.

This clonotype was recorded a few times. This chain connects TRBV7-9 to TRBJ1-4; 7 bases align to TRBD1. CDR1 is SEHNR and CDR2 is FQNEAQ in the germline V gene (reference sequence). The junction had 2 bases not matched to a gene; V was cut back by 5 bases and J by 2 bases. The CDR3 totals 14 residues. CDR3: CASSRDSTNEKLFF. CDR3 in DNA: TGTGCCAGCAGCCGGGACAGCACTAATGAAAAACTGTTTTTT.

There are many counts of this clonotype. The CDR3: CASSSTSGGATDTQYF. CDR3 bases: TGTGCCAGCAGTTCCACTAGCGGGGGGGCGACAGATACGCAGTATTTT. The V gene is TRBV12-3 or TRBV12-4, the J gene TRBJ2-3; the match to TRBD2 covers 13 bases. The J segment lost 3 bases and the V segment lost 4 bases, leaving 4 bases of the junction unmatched. This CDR3 contains 16 residues.

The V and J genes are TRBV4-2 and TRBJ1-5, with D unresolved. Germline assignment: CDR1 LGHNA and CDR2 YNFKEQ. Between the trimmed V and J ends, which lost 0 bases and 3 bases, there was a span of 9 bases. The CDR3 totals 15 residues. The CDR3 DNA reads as TGTGCCAGCAGCCAAGATTGGGGTTCCAATCAGCCCCAGCATTTT. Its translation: CASSQDWGSNQPQHF.

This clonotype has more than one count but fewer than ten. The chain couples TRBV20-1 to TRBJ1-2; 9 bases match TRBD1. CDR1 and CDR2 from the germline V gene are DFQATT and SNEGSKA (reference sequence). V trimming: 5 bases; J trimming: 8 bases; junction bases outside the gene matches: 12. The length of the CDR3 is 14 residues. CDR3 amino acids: CSAEPGQGLAGYTF. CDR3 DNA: TGCAGTGCTGAACCGGGACAGGGTCTAGCAGGCTACACCTTC.

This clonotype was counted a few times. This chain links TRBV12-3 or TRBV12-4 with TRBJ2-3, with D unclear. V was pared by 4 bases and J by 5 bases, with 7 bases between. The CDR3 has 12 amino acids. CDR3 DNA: TGTGCCAGCAGTTCCTTAGTAGATACGCAGTATTTT. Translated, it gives CASSSLVDTQYF.